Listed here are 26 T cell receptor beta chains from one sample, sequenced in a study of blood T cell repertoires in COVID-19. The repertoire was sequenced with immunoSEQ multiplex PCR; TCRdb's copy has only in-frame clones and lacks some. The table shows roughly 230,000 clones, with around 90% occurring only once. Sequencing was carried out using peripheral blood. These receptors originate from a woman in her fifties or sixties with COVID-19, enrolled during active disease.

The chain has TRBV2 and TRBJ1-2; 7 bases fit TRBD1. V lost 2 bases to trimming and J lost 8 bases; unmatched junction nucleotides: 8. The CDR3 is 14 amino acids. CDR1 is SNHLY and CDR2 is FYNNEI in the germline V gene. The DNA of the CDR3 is TGTGCCAGCAGTGAAAGACTACAGGGGCTAGGCTACACCTTC. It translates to CASSERLQGLGYTF.

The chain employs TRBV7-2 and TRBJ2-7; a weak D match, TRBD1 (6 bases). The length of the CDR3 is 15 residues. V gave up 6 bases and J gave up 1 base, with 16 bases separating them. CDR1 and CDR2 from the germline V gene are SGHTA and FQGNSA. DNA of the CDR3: TGTGCCAGCAGACGCGACAGGAGTGAATCCTACGAGCAGTACTTC. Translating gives CASRRDRSESYEQYF. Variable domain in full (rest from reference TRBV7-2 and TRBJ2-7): GAGVSQSPSNKVTEKGKDVELRCDPISGHTALYWYRQSLGQGLEFLIYFQGNSAPDKSGLPSDRFSAERTGGSVSTLTIQRTQQEDSAVYLCASRRDRSESYEQYFGPGTRLTVT.

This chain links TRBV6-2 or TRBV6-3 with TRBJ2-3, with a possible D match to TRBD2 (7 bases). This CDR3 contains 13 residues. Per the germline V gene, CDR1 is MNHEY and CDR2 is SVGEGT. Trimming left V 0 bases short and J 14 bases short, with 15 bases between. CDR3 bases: TGTGCCAGCAGTTACTCGAAGGTGGGGGGGCCGTATTTT. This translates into CASSYSKVGGPYF.

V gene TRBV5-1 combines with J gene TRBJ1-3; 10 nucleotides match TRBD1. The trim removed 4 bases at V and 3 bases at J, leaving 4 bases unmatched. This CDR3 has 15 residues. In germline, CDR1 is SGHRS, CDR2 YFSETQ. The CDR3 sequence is CASSPGQGFGNTIYF. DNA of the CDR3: TGCGCCAGCAGCCCGGGACAGGGGTTTGGAAACACCATATATTTT.

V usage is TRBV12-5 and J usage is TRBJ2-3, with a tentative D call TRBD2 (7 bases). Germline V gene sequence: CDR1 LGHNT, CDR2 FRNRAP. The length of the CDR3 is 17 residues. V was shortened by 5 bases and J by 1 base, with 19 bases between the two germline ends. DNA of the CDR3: TGTGCTAGTGGTGGCGCGGGGCGGGGGCGCCGCACAGATACGCAGTATTTT. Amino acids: CASGGAGRGRRTDTQYF.

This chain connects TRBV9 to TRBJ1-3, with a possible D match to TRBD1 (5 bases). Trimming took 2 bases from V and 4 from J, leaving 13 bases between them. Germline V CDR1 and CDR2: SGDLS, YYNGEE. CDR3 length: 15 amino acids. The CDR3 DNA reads TGTGCCAGCAGCGTCGGAGGGGCGATCGGAAACACCATATATTTT. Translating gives CASSVGGAIGNTIYF.

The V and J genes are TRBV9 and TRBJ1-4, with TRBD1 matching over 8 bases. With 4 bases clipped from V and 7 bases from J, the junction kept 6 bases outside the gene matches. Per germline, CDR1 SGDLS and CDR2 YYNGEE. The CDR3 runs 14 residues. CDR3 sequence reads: CASSPGQGGEKLFF. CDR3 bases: TGTGCCAGCAGCCCAGGACAGGGTGGTGAAAAACTGTTTTTT. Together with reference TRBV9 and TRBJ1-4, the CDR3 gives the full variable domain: DSGVTQTPKHLITATGQRVTLRCSPRSGDLSVYWYQQSLDQGLQFLIQYYNGEERAKGNILERFSAQQFPDLHSELNLSSLELGDSALYFCASSPGQGGEKLFFGSGTQLSVL.

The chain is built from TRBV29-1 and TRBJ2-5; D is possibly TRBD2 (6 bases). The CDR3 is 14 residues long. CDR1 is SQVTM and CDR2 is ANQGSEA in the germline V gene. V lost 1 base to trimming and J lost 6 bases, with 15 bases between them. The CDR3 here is CSVEVSRGGKTQYF. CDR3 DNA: TGCAGCGTTGAAGTTAGCCGGGGCGGGAAGACCCAGTACTTC.

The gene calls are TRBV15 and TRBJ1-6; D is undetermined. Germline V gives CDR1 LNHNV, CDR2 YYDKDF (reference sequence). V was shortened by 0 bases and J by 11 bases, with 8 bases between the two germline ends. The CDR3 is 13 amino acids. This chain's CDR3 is CATSREAGTPLHF. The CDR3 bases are TGTGCCACCAGCAGAGAGGCGGGTACACCCCTCCACTTT.

The CDR3: CASSVGVAGLGETQYF. CDR3 bases: TGTGCCAGCAGCGTAGGGGTAGCGGGGTTGGGGGAGACCCAGTACTTC. V usage is TRBV9 and J usage is TRBJ2-5; TRBD2 agrees at 8 bases. This CDR3 is built from 16 residues. Germline CDR1 reads SGDLS; CDR2 reads YYNGEE. J lost 5 bases, V lost 0 bases, and 9 bases had no gene match.

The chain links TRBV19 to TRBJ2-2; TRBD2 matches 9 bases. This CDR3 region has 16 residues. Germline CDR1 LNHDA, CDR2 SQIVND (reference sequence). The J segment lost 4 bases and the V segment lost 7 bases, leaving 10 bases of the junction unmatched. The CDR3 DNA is TGTGCCAGTAACCGCGGGGGGGACGGGTTCACCGGGGAGCTGTTTTTT. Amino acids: CASNRGGDGFTGELFF. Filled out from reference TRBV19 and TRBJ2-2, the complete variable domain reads DGGITQSPKYLFRKEGQNVTLSCEQNLNHDAMYWYRQDPGQGLRLIYYSQIVNDFQKGDIAEGYSVSREKKESFPLTVTSAQKNPTAFYLCASNRGGDGFTGELFFGEGSRLTVL.

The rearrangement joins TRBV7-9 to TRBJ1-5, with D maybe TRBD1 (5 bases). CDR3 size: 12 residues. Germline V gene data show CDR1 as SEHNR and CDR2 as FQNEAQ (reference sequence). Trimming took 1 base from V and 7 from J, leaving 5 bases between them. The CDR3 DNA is TGTGCCAGCAGCTTAGGGGGCCAGCCCCAGCATTTT. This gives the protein CASSLGGQPQHF.

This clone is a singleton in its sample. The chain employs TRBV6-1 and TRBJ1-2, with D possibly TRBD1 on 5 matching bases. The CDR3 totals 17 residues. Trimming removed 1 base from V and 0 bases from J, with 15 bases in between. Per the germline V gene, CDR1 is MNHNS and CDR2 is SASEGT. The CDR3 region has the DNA TGTGCCAGCAGTGAAGGGGTAGGGGCCCTGCCTAACTATGGCTACACCTTC. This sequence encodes CASSEGVGALPNYGYTF.

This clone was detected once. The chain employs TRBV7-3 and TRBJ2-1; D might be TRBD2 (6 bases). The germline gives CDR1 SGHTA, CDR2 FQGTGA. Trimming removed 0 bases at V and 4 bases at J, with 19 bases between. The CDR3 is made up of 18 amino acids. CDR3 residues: CASSLTSGKLSGYNEQFF. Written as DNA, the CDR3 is TGTGCCAGCAGCTTAACTAGCGGAAAATTGTCTGGGTACAATGAGCAGTTCTTC.

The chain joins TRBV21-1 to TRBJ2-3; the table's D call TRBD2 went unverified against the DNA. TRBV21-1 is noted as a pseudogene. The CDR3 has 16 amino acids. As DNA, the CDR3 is TGTGCCAGCAGCAAAGCCGGGGGGGGCGGTTCAGATACGCAGTATTTT. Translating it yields CASSKAGGGGSDTQYF.

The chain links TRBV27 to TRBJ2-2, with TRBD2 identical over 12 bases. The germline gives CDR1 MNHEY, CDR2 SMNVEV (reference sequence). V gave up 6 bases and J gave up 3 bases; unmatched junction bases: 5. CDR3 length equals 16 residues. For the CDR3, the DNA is TGTGCCAGCAGGGCTAGCGGGGGGGCCTACACCGGGGAGCTGTTTTTT. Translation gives CASRASGGAYTGELFF.

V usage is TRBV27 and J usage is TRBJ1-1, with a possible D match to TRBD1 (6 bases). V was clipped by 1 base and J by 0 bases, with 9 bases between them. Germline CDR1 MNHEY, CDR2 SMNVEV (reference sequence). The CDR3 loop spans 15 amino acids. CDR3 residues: CASSLFQGLNTEAFF. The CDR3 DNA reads TGTGCCAGCAGTTTATTCCAGGGGTTGAACACTGAAGCTTTCTTT.

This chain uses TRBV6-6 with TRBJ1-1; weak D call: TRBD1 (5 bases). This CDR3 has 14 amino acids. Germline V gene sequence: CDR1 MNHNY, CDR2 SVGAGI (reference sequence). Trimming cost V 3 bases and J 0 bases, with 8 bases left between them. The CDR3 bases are TGTGCCAGCAGTTATGCAGGGATGAACACTGAAGCTTTCTTT. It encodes CASSYAGMNTEAFF.

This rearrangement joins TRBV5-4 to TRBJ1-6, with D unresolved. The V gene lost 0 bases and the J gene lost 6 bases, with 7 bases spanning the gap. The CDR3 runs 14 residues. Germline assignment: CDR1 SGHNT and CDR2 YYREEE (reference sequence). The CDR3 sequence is CASSLERGNSPLHF. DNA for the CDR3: TGTGCCAGCAGCTTGGAACGGGGTAATTCACCCCTCCACTTT.

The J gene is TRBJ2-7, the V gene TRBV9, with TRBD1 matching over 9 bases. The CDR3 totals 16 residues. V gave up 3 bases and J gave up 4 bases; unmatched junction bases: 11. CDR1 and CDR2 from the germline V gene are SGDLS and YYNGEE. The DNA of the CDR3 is TGTGCCAGCAGCGAAAACCCCGGGACAGGGACTTACGAGCAGTACTTC. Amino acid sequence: CASSENPGTGTYEQYF.

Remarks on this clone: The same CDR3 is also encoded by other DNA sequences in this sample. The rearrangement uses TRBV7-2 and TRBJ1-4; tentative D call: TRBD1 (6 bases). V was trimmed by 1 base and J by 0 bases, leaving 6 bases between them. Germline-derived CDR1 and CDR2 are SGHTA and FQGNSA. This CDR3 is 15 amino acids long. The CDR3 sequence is CASSLDRATNEKLFF. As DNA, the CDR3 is TGTGCCAGCAGCTTAGACAGGGCAACTAATGAAAAACTGTTTTTT. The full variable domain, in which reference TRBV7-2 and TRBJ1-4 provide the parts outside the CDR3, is GAGVSQSPSNKVTEKGKDVELRCDPISGHTALYWYRQSLGQGLEFLIYFQGNSAPDKSGLPSDRFSAERTGGSVSTLTIQRTQQEDSAVYLCASSLDRATNEKLFFGSGTQLSVL.

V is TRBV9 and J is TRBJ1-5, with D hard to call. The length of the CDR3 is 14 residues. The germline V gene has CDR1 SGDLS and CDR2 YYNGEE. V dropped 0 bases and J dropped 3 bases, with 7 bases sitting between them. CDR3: CASSVGGINQPQHF. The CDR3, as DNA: TGTGCCAGCAGCGTAGGCGGCATCAATCAGCCCCAGCATTTT.

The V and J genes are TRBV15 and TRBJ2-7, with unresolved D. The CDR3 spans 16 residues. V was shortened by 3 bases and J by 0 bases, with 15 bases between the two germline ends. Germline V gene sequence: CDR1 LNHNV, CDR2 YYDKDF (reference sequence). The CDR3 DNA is TGTGCCACCAGCAGTGCGGCGCCAGCGATCTCCTACGAGCAGTACTTC. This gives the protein CATSSAAPAISYEQYF.

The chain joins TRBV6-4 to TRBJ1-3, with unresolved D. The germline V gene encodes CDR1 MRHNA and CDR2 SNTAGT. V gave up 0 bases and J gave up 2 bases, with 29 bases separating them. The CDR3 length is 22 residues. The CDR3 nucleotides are TGTGCCAGCAGTGACTCGTCTATGCCCGCCGCGGAGGGCACAGAAACTGGAAACACCATATATTTT. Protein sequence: CASSDSSMPAAEGTETGNTIYF.

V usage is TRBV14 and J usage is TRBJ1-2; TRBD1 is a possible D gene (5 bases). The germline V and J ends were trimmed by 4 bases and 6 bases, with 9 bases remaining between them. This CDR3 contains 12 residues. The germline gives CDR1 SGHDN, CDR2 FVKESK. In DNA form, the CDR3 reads TGTGCCAGCAGCCGTACCAGGGATGGCTACACCTTC. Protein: CASSRTRDGYTF.

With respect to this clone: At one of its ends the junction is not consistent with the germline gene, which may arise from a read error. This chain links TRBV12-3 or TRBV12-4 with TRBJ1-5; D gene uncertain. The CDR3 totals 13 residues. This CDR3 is CASRLGGNQPQHF. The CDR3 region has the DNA TGTGCCAGCAGGTTAGGCGGCAATCAGCCCCAGCATTTT.